The 20 T cell receptor beta chains listed next were all sequenced from one sample in a study of vaccination effects on CD4 cells after COVID-19. Their antigen targets remain unknown. With the ViraFEST assay, the study expanded antigen-specific CD4+ T cells using viral peptide pools, then sequenced them. Culturing for more than 9 days preceded CD4+ T cell isolation. As their vaccination, participants received two doses of either BNT162b2 or mRNA-1273. The data were produced by immunoSEQ multiplex PCR, yet TCRdb's version contains in-frame clones alone and is incomplete. This table has tens of thousands of clones, 82% appearing once. This sample comprised CD4+ T cells from PBMCs cultured with HCoV-NL63 spike peptides, obtained after COVID-19 vaccination. Source of these receptors: a human donor who received a COVID-19 vaccine. Some clones in this sample may be carry-over from other donors' samples.

The chain couples TRBV29-1 to TRBJ1-1, with TRBD1 identical over 7 bases. Germline values: CDR1 SQVTM, CDR2 ANQGSEA. V dropped 7 bases and J dropped 1; count of bases not matched to a gene: 6. The CDR3 is 13 residues long. The CDR3 DNA sequence: TGCAGCGCCGAAGGACAGGCGAACACTGAAGCTTTCTTT. It is translated as CSAEGQANTEAFF.

Notes on this clone: Other DNA sequences in this sample translate to the same CDR3. V gene TRBV5-5 combines with J gene TRBJ1-1; tentatively, D is TRBD1 (5 bases). Germline CDR1 is SGHKS and CDR2 is YYEKEE (reference sequence). The CDR3 is made up of 13 amino acids. Trimming took off 2 bases at V and 1 base at J, with 6 bases between the two ends. The CDR3 nucleotides read TGTGCCAGCAGCTTCGACAGGAACACTGAAGCTTTCTTT. This translates into CASSFDRNTEAFF.

The rearrangement joins TRBV5-1 to TRBJ2-3; D perhaps matches TRBD1 (6 bases). CDR3 length: 13 amino acids. Trimming cost V 6 bases and J 2 bases, with 10 bases left between them. Germline V lookup: CDR1 SGHRS, CDR2 YFSETQ. The CDR3 nucleotides are TGCGCCAGCAACAGGGACCTCACAGATACGCAGTATTTT. Its translation is CASNRDLTDTQYF.

This chain uses TRBV7-2 with TRBJ1-4; the match to TRBD1 covers 9 bases. This CDR3 comprises 15 residues. In germline, CDR1 is SGHTA, CDR2 FQGNSA. The junction had 6 bases not matched to a gene; V was cut back by 3 bases and J by 7 bases. The CDR3 reads CASSLRTGDREKLFF. The CDR3 DNA is TGTGCCAGCAGCTTGAGGACAGGGGATCGTGAAAAACTGTTTTTT.

V usage is TRBV5-6 and J usage is TRBJ1-3; 9 bases map to TRBD1. CDR3 length: 16 amino acids. With 4 bases clipped from V and 2 bases from J, the junction kept 7 bases outside the gene matches. Germline CDR1 SGHDT, CDR2 YYEEEE. The CDR3 DNA is TGTGCCAGCAGCGTAGTGGACAGGGGACCTGGAAACACCATATATTTT. Its translation: CASSVVDRGPGNTIYF.

As for this clone: This same CDR3 is encoded by further DNA sequences in the sample. The chain has TRBV7-2 and TRBJ2-5; 15 nucleotides agree with TRBD2. The CDR3 loop spans 16 amino acids. Germline V lookup: CDR1 SGHTA, CDR2 FQGNSA. Germline trimming cut 3 bases from V and 2 bases from J; bases unmatched to any gene: 1. This chain's CDR3 is CASSLGLAGGQETQYF. DNA of the CDR3: TGTGCCAGCAGCTTGGGACTAGCGGGGGGTCAAGAGACCCAGTACTTC.

V and J are TRBV19 and TRBJ1-1; D not certain. The ends were cut back, 5 bases at V and 3 bases at J, with 10 bases in the middle. CDR3 size: 13 residues. Germline values: CDR1 LNHDA, CDR2 SQIVND (reference sequence). CDR3 in amino acids: CASSANRDTEAFF. The CDR3 DNA is TGTGCCAGTAGTGCAAACAGAGACACTGAAGCTTTCTTT.

This clone occurred once. The chain has TRBV18 and TRBJ1-5, with D perhaps matching TRBD1 (5 bases). Germline CDR1 is KGHSH and CDR2 is LQKENI. Trimming took off 9 bases at V and 6 bases at J, with 15 bases between the two ends. There are 13 residues in the CDR3. CDR3 bases: TGTGCCAGTCGGAGGGCCCAGGGTCAGCCCCAGCATTTT. Residues: CASRRAQGQPQHF. The entire variable domain, with the rest obtained from reference TRBV18 and TRBJ1-5, is as follows: NAGVMQNPRHLVRRRGQEARLRCSPMKGHSHVYWYRQLPEEGLKFMVYLQKENIIDESGMPKERFSAEFPKEGPSILRIQQVVRGDSAAYFCASRRAQGQPQHFGDGTRLSIL.

The chain links TRBV5-4 to TRBJ1-1, with D possibly being TRBD1 (5 bases). V was cut by 4 bases and J by 5 bases, with 15 bases left in between. Germline V gives CDR1 SGHNT, CDR2 YYREEE (reference sequence). The CDR3 has 14 amino acids. For the CDR3, the DNA is TGTGCCAGCAGCCCGCCGGGGGTGGGTACTGAAGCTTTCTTT. Translated, it gives CASSPPGVGTEAFF.

The J gene is TRBJ1-2, the V gene TRBV6-5, with D unresolved. Germline V gene lookup returns CDR1 MNHEY and CDR2 SVGAGI. The CDR3 consists of 14 residues. Trimming took off 5 bases at V and 7 bases at J, with 17 bases between the two ends. CDR3 residues: CASSKKPLEPGYTF. CDR3 coding DNA: TGTGCCAGCAGTAAAAAGCCCTTGGAGCCTGGCTACACCTTC.

The V and J genes are TRBV6-5 and TRBJ1-4; TRBD1 matches at 8 bases. Germline V CDR1 and CDR2: MNHEY, SVGAGI. This CDR3 contains 15 residues. The trim removed 6 bases at V and 0 bases at J, leaving 3 bases unmatched. Here the CDR3 reads CASRPDRATNEKLFF. The CDR3 DNA reads as TGTGCCAGCAGACCGGACAGGGCAACTAATGAAAAACTGTTTTTT.

The rearrangement joins TRBV11-2 to TRBJ1-2; no clear D gene. Germline CDR1 reads SGHAT; CDR2 reads FQNNGV. The CDR3 covers 13 residues. Trimming cost V 2 bases and J 4 bases, with 8 bases left between them. The CDR3, as DNA: TGTGCCAGCAGCTTAAACCGTGGCTATGGCTACACCTTC. It translates to CASSLNRGYGYTF.

This sequence joins TRBV7-2 and TRBJ1-6, with D maybe TRBD1 (5 bases). CDR3 size: 19 residues. Trimming took 1 base from V and 7 from J, leaving 23 bases between them. Germline V gives CDR1 SGHTA, CDR2 FQGNSA. The CDR3 loop reads CASSLGRDHPWRSNSPLHF. The CDR3 DNA follows: TGTGCCAGCAGCTTAGGCCGGGACCACCCCTGGAGGTCAAATTCACCCCTCCACTTT.

The DNA for the CDR3 is TGTGCCAGCAAAACCCTTGGGGGCTTCGATGGCTACACCTTC. Translating gives CASKTLGGFDGYTF. The chain uses TRBV6-6 and TRBJ1-2, with D perhaps TRBD1 (6 bases). The V end lost 7 bases, the J end lost 6 bases, and 18 bases lay between the germline ends. CDR3 size: 14 residues. CDR1 MNHNY and CDR2 SVGAGI come from the germline V gene (reference sequence).

The chain links TRBV5-1 to TRBJ1-2; D gene ambiguous. The V gene lost 2 bases and the J gene lost 1 base, with 12 bases spanning the gap. The CDR3 covers 15 residues. Germline assignment: CDR1 SGHRS and CDR2 YFSETQ. CDR3 sequence reads: CASSFRATNNYGYTF. CDR3 coding DNA: TGCGCCAGCAGCTTCCGGGCCACGAATAACTATGGCTACACCTTC.

V and J are TRBV4-3 and TRBJ1-1; D is unclear. Germline CDR1 reads LGHNA; CDR2 reads YSLEER. The CDR3 consists of 14 residues. Trimming pared 0 bases from V and 2 bases from J, leaving 7 bases between. This CDR3 is CASSQDRRNTEAFF. The DNA of the CDR3 is TGCGCCAGCAGCCAAGACAGACGCAACACTGAAGCTTTCTTT.

The chain couples TRBV10-2 to TRBJ2-7; D is unresolved. Per germline, CDR1 WSHSY and CDR2 SAAADI. The CDR3 covers 11 residues. Trimming cost V 4 bases and J 5 bases, with 6 bases left between them. Written as DNA, the CDR3 is TGCGCCAGCAGTGTAGGGAACGAGCAGTACGTC. The encoded protein is CASSVGNEQYV.

This sequence joins TRBV5-5 and TRBJ2-6; the D is unclear. Trimming left V 5 bases short and J 0 bases short, with 15 bases between. The length of the CDR3 is 17 residues. Per the germline V gene, CDR1 is SGHKS and CDR2 is YYEKEE (reference sequence). This CDR3 reads CASSRAFTFSGANVLTF. Written as DNA, the CDR3 is TGTGCCAGCAGTAGGGCCTTCACCTTCTCTGGGGCCAACGTCCTGACTTTC.

The chain carries TRBV7-2 and TRBJ1-1; TRBD1 matches 7 bases. This CDR3 is 14 amino acids long. The V gene end was trimmed by 5 bases and the J gene end by 4 bases; junction bases not matched to a gene: 7. Germline lookup yields CDR1 SGHTA and CDR2 FQGNSA. The CDR3 loop reads CASSLRQGGTEAFF. CDR3 DNA: TGTGCCAGCAGCCTAAGACAGGGCGGCACTGAAGCTTTCTTT.

This rearrangement joins TRBV7-2 to TRBJ1-2, with TRBD1 as a possible D gene (5 bases). Germline V gives CDR1 SGHTA, CDR2 FQGNSA. The germline V and J ends were trimmed by 5 bases and 1 base, with 8 bases remaining between them. The CDR3 loop spans 13 amino acids. CDR3 nucleotide sequence: TGTGCCAGCAGCACAGACAGTAACTATGGCTACACCTTC. Translation gives CASSTDSNYGYTF.